The next 31 T cell receptor beta chains were all read from a single sample in a study of response to subunit inactivated influenza vaccine. TCRdb re-called the RT-PCR reads with MiXCR, one entry per CDR3 protein. The sample contains approximately 500,000 distinct CDR3 sequences, 20% to 25% of which appear only once. The same sample was also studied in work on T cells expressing NK-cell markers. From that study: TCR beta cDNA was made by 5'RACE template switching with UMIs.

This specimen was CD4+ T cells sorted from PBMCs, taken about 12 days after vaccination. These receptors were taken from a man in his fifties who received an inactivated influenza vaccine.

The chain joins TRBV4-3 to TRBJ2-3, with 7 positions matching TRBD1. This CDR3 has 15 residues. Germline V gene sequence: CDR1 LGHNA, CDR2 YSLEER. Trimming removed 0 bases from V and 2 bases from J; junction bases left unmatched: 2. This CDR3 reads CASSQEGQATDTQYF. The CDR3 DNA reads TGCGCCAGCAGCCAAGAAGGACAGGCCACAGATACGCAGTATTTT.

The J gene is TRBJ2-1, the V gene TRBV7-9, with D perhaps TRBD1 (7 bases). CDR3 length: 15 amino acids. Trimming stripped 5 bases from V and 6 bases from J, with 17 bases between. CDR1 is SEHNR, CDR2 FQNEAQ, per germline (reference sequence). The CDR3 nucleotides are TGTGCCAGCAGCCCGCGGGACAGTTCCCGCAATGAGCAGTTCTTC. Its protein product is CASSPRDSSRNEQFF.

The chain links TRBV20-1 to TRBJ1-3, with unresolved D. The V and J ends lost 5 bases and 7 bases respectively, with 18 bases between them. Germline V CDR1 and CDR2: DFQATT, SNEGSKA (reference sequence). The CDR3 runs 14 residues. The CDR3, as DNA: TGCAGTGCTCCCGCCGGACCTTGGGCGAACACCATATATTTT. It translates to CSAPAGPWANTIYF.

V usage is TRBV20-1 and J usage is TRBJ1-5; D is unresolved. Trimming took 6 bases from V and 0 from J, leaving 15 bases between them. The CDR3 extends over 15 amino acids. Germline lookup yields CDR1 DFQATT and CDR2 SNEGSKA (reference sequence). CDR3 coding DNA: TGCAGTGCAACCTATAGCGAAAATAGCAATCAGCCCCAGCATTTT. This encodes CSATYSENSNQPQHF.

A few counts support this clonotype. The chain carries TRBV10-3 and TRBJ1-6, with TRBD1 identical over 9 bases. Germline trimming cut 3 bases from V and 14 bases from J; bases unmatched to any gene: 8. The CDR3 runs 14 residues. The germline gives CDR1 ENHRY, CDR2 SYGVKD. In DNA, the CDR3 is TGTGCCATCAGTGATACGGGACAGGGTAGGACCCTCCACTTT. Its translation: CAISDTGQGRTLHF.

This clonotype appeared a few times. For the CDR3, the DNA is TGTGCCATCAGTGATTCGACTAGCGGGAGCTCCTACGAGCAGTACTTC. Translation: CAISDSTSGSSYEQYF. V usage is TRBV10-3 and J usage is TRBJ2-7; 12 bases map to TRBD2. V trimming: 3 bases; J trimming: 0 bases; junction bases outside the gene matches: 3. The CDR3 has 16 residues. CDR1 and CDR2 (germline): ENHRY, SYGVKD.

The chain joins TRBV12-3 or TRBV12-4 to TRBJ2-2; D is perhaps TRBD1 (6 bases). The CDR3 runs 14 residues. V was clipped by 6 bases and J by 4 bases, with 12 bases between them. The CDR3 reads CASRTGQITGELFF. The CDR3 DNA follows: TGTGCCAGCAGAACTGGACAGATCACCGGGGAGCTGTTTTTT.

There are a few counts of this clonotype. V and J are TRBV5-6 and TRBJ1-1; no reliable D call. CDR3 length: 15 amino acids. Germline CDR1 SGHDT, CDR2 YYEEEE. V was trimmed by 5 bases and J by 2 bases, leaving 16 bases between them. CDR3 protein: CASSPTGRSNTEAFF. CDR3 nucleotides: TGTGCCAGCAGTCCAACCGGGCGCTCCAACACTGAAGCTTTCTTT.

The chain combines TRBV28 with TRBJ2-4; no firm D call. The V gene's germline CDR1 is MDHEN and CDR2 SYDVKM. The CDR3 is 15 amino acids. Trimming pared 1 base from V and 2 bases from J, leaving 9 bases between. The CDR3 reads CASSLSGVTKNIQYF. For the CDR3, the DNA is TGTGCCAGCAGTTTATCTGGCGTGACCAAAAACATTCAGTACTTC.

This clonotype came up many times. The chain employs TRBV4-1 and TRBJ2-2, with 9 bases matching TRBD2. V gave up 3 bases and J gave up 0 bases; unmatched junction bases: 11. CDR3 size: 19 residues. Germline loops: CDR1 MGHRA, CDR2 YSYEKL. The CDR3 bases are TGCGCCAGCAGCCAGCGACTAGCGGCAGGGGTAACGAACACCGGGGAGCTGTTTTTT. Encoded protein: CASSQRLAAGVTNTGELFF.

V gene TRBV5-1 combines with J gene TRBJ1-6; D is possibly TRBD1 (6 bases). Trimming left V 4 bases short and J 10 bases short, with 18 bases between. There are 15 residues in the CDR3. Germline V CDR1 and CDR2: SGHRS, YFSETQ. The CDR3 loop reads CASSPGGGRKSPLHF. The CDR3 coding sequence is TGCGCCAGCAGCCCGGGAGGGGGGCGGAAATCACCCCTCCACTTT.

This clonotype was seen a few times. The chain joins TRBV27 to TRBJ2-3; possibly TRBD2 for D (6 bases). The V end lost 5 bases, the J end lost 4 bases, and 13 bases lay between the germline ends. The germline CDR1 and CDR2 sequences are MNHEY and SMNVEV (reference sequence). CDR3 length: 14 amino acids. CDR3 in amino acids: CASSRGDSADTQYF. CDR3 nucleotide sequence: TGTGCCAGCAGTCGTGGGGACTCAGCAGATACGCAGTATTTT.

This rearrangement joins TRBV20-1 to TRBJ2-1, with D perhaps TRBD1 (6 bases). Trimming took off 1 base at V and 10 bases at J, with 17 bases between the two ends. The CDR3 extends over 14 amino acids. Germline V gene sequence: CDR1 DFQATT, CDR2 SNEGSKA (reference sequence). The CDR3 region is CSARGTDGGGEQFF. The CDR3 DNA follows: TGCAGTGCTAGAGGCACGGATGGGGGCGGAGAGCAGTTCTTC.

V gene TRBV6-6 combines with J gene TRBJ1-2; D uncertain. Germline CDR1 reads MNHNY; CDR2 reads SVGAGI (reference sequence). The CDR3 covers 13 residues. The germline V and J ends were trimmed by 0 bases and 1 base, with 3 bases remaining between them. The CDR3 reads CASSYSINYGYTF. CDR3 bases: TGTGCCAGCAGTTACTCGATTAACTATGGCTACACCTTC.

This clonotype appeared many times. The chain has TRBV28 and TRBJ1-4, with TRBD1 matching 7 bases. Germline CDR1 reads MDHEN; CDR2 reads SYDVKM. CDR3 size: 15 residues. J was trimmed by 8 bases and V by 6 bases; bases with no gene match: 12. For the CDR3, the DNA is TGTGCCAGCAGCCCGGTGACAGGGTTTGAAGAAAAACTGTTTTTT. Its protein is CASSPVTGFEEKLFF.

The chain employs TRBV5-6 and TRBJ2-5, with 7 bases that match TRBD2. The CDR3 extends over 17 amino acids. CDR1 is SGHDT and CDR2 is YYEEEE in the germline V gene. Losses at the gene ends were 1 base for V and 4 bases for J; bases not matched to a gene: 13. Here the CDR3 reads CASSLRRWGGSGETQYF. The CDR3 DNA sequence: TGTGCCAGCAGCTTGAGGCGTTGGGGCGGGAGTGGAGAGACCCAGTACTTC.

This clonotype was picked up a small number of times. The chain combines TRBV5-1 with TRBJ1-1, with D unclear. The germline V and J ends were trimmed by 7 bases and 4 bases, with 20 bases remaining between them. Germline V gene sequence: CDR1 SGHRS, CDR2 YFSETQ. CDR3 size: 15 residues. The CDR3 nucleotides read TGCGCCAGCGGCGACTCGGGCCCGGGTGGCACTGAAGCTTTCTTT. Protein: CASGDSGPGGTEAFF.

The V call is TRBV14, the J call TRBJ2-5; no firm D call. The CDR3 sequence is 15 residues long. Trimming stripped 0 bases from V and 4 bases from J, with 12 bases between. The germline gives CDR1 SGHDN, CDR2 FVKESK. The CDR3 loop reads CASSQDSLYRETQYF. CDR3 nucleotides: TGTGCCAGCAGCCAAGACTCTCTGTATCGAGAGACCCAGTACTTC.

The J gene is TRBJ2-1, the V gene TRBV5-1; 10 bases align to TRBD2. This CDR3 has 16 residues. From germline, CDR1 is SGHRS and CDR2 YFSETQ. V lost 7 bases and J lost 4; bases outside the gene matches: 11. The CDR3 region has the DNA TGCGCCAGCGCACCACCTCTAGCGGGGGAATACAATGAGCAGTTCTTC. Translation gives CASAPPLAGEYNEQFF.

The chain is built from TRBV15 and TRBJ2-2; perhaps D is TRBD1 or TRBD2 (6 bases each). The V end lost 5 bases, the J end lost 4 bases, and 17 bases lay between the germline ends. The CDR3 loop spans 16 amino acids. CDR1 LNHNV and CDR2 YYDKDF come from the germline V gene (reference sequence). DNA for the CDR3: TGTGCCACCAGCCCCGAGGGGGGCTACATCACCGGGGAGCTGTTTTTT. Protein product: CATSPEGGYITGELFF. Looking up the rest from reference TRBV15 and TRBJ2-2 gives the full variable domain: DAMVIQNPRYQVTQFGKPVTLSCSQTLNHNVMYWYQQKSSQAPKLLFHYYDKDFNNEADTPDNFQSRRPNTSFCFLDIRSPGLGDTAMYLCATSPEGGYITGELFFGEGSRLTVL.

In this sample, this clonotype turned up a few times. The CDR3 DNA follows: TGCGCCAGCAGCCAGGAGACTCCCTCTAGCGGGGGGACAGATACGCAGTATTTT. Residues: CASSQETPSSGGTDTQYF. The chain has TRBV4-3 and TRBJ2-3; TRBD2 matches 11 bases. The length of the CDR3 is 18 residues. V shed 3 bases and J 3 bases; nucleotides not matched to a gene: 11. Germline CDR1 LGHNA, CDR2 YSLEER.

Only a few counts were recorded for this clonotype. This sequence joins TRBV11-2 and TRBJ2-1; D gene unclear. The CDR3 covers 12 residues. CDR1 SGHAT and CDR2 FQNNGV come from the germline V gene. The V and J ends lost 5 bases and 9 bases respectively, with 11 bases between them. The CDR3 sequence is CASSPQRVEQFF. CDR3 DNA: TGTGCCAGCAGCCCACAAAGGGTTGAGCAGTTCTTC.

This clonotype has only a few counts. The V gene is TRBV5-1, the J gene TRBJ1-5; perhaps TRBD1 as D (6 bases). The CDR3 sequence is 15 residues long. Trimming removed 3 bases at V and 4 bases at J, with 14 bases between. Germline lookup yields CDR1 SGHRS and CDR2 YFSETQ. CDR3 amino acids: CASSSGPGVNQPQHF. The CDR3 DNA reads as TGCGCCAGCAGCTCTGGTCCAGGGGTAAATCAGCCCCAGCATTTT.

J is TRBJ2-6 and V is TRBV5-1; 8 bases align to TRBD1. V dropped 0 bases and J dropped 0; count of bases not matched to a gene: 5. The CDR3 has 18 residues. The germline V gene encodes CDR1 SGHRS and CDR2 YFSETQ. The DNA of the CDR3 is TGCGCCAGCAGCTTGGGGACAGGGCGGTTCTCTGGGGCCAACGTCCTGACTTTC. Its translation: CASSLGTGRFSGANVLTF.

The CDR3 DNA follows: TGTGCCAGCTCAAACGTCGGCGGGACAGGGTCCAATCAGCCCCAGCATTTT. Its protein is CASSNVGGTGSNQPQHF. The chain joins TRBV18 to TRBJ1-5; 9 nucleotides align to TRBD1. The CDR3 runs to 17 residues. V lost 5 bases to trimming and J lost 3 bases; unmatched junction nucleotides: 11. Germline lookup yields CDR1 KGHSH and CDR2 LQKENI.

This clonotype was seen repeatedly, ten times or more. V and J are TRBV20-1 and TRBJ1-1; a weak D match, TRBD1 (5 bases). The CDR3 has 12 residues. In germline, CDR1 is DFQATT, CDR2 SNEGSKA (reference sequence). With 3 bases removed from V and 10 bases from J, the gap between germline ends came to 15 bases. CDR3 sequence (DNA): TGCAGTGCTAGTGATCGGGGCGAGAGAGCTTTCTTT. This codes for CSASDRGERAFF.

This chain uses TRBV3-1 with TRBJ2-3, with 11 bases aligning to TRBD2. Per germline, CDR1 LGHDT and CDR2 YNNKEL (reference sequence). The CDR3 has 17 residues. Trimming cost V 2 bases and J 5 bases; bases outside gene matches: 9. CDR3 DNA: TGTGCCAGCAGCCAAATGATTAGCGGGGGGGCCAAAGATACGCAGTATTTT. Amino acids: CASSQMISGGAKDTQYF.

This rearrangement joins TRBV6-1 to TRBJ1-1; possible D gene TRBD1, 6 bases. V was clipped by 8 bases and J by 1 base, with 11 bases between them. Germline V gives CDR1 MNHNS, CDR2 SASEGT. This CDR3 has 13 amino acids. This chain's CDR3 is CASDKQGNTEAFF. CDR3 in DNA: TGTGCCAGCGATAAACAGGGGAACACTGAAGCTTTCTTT.

The chain combines TRBV4-3 with TRBJ1-1; D remains unclear. CDR3 length: 13 residues. V was clipped by 0 bases and J by 6 bases, with 8 bases between them. The V gene's germline CDR1 is LGHNA and CDR2 YSLEER. The CDR3 here is CASSQEDGAEAFF. CDR3 nucleotides: TGCGCCAGCAGCCAAGAGGACGGAGCTGAAGCTTTCTTT.

V is TRBV6-1 and J is TRBJ1-2; tentative D call: TRBD1 (5 bases). The CDR3 contains 13 residues. CDR1 MNHNS and CDR2 SASEGT come from the germline V gene. V lost 7 bases to trimming and J lost 7 bases, with 16 bases between them. The CDR3 region is CASISGSRRGYTF. Here the CDR3 DNA reads TGTGCCAGCATCTCAGGGTCTCGTCGTGGCTACACCTTC.

The chain employs TRBV20-1 and TRBJ2-3; 7 nucleotides agree with TRBD2. V trimming: 3 bases; J trimming: 4 bases; junction bases outside the gene matches: 4. Germline loops: CDR1 DFQATT, CDR2 SNEGSKA (reference sequence). The CDR3 extends over 13 amino acids. CDR3 nucleotides: TGCAGTGCTAGGGGGGGGGGTCCAGATACGCAGTATTTT. Amino acids: CSARGGGPDTQYF.